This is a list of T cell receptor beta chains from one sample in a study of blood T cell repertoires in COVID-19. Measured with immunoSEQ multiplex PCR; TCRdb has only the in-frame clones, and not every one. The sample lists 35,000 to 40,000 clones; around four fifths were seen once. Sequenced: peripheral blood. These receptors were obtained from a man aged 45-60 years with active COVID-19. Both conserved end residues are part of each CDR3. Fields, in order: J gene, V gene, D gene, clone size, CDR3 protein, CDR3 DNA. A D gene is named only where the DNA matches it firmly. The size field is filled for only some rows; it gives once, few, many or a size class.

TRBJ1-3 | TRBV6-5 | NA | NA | CASSRPTGPGNTIYF | TGTGCCAGCAGCCGCCCGACAGGTCCTGGAAACACCATATATTTT
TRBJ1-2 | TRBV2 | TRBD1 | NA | CASRGQGPEGYTF | TGTGCCAGCAGGGGACAGGGGCCGGAGGGCTACACCTTC
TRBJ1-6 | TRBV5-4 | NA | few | CASSLVVRNSPLHF | TGTGCCAGCAGCTTGGTGGTCCGGAATTCACCCCTCCACTTT
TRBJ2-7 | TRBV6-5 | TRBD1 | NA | CASSYSTAGGTEQYF | TGTGCCAGCAGTTACTCGACGGCAGGGGGAACAGAGCAGTACTTC
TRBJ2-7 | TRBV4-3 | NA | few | CASSRLVSGSGVTYEQYF | TGCGCCAGCAGCCGTTTAGTCTCAGGGTCAGGTGTTACCTACGAGCAGTACTTC
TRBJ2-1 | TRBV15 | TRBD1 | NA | CATSIFRTGSSYNEQFF | TGTGCCACCAGCATTTTTAGGACAGGGAGCTCCTACAATGAGCAGTTCTTC
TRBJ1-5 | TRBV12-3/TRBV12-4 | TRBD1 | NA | CASSNRGWAQHF | TGTGCCAGCAGTAACAGGGGTTGGGCCCAGCATTTT
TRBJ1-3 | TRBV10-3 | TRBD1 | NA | CATYSPRTGLFRNTIYF | TGTGCCACCTATTCACCACGGACAGGATTGTTTAGAAACACCATATATTTT
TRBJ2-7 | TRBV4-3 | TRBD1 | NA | CASSQVWTGGYEQYF | TGCGCCAGCAGCCAAGTCTGGACAGGGGGCTACGAGCAGTACTTC
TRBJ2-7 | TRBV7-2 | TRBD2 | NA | CASGRTSNNEQYF | TGTGCCAGCGGCAGGACTAGTAACAACGAGCAGTACTTC
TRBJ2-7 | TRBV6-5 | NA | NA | CASILSYEQYF | TGTGCCAGCATACTCTCCTACGAGCAGTACTTC
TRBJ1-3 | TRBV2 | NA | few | CASRRTDGNTIYF | TGTGCCAGCAGGCGGACAGACGGAAACACCATATATTTT
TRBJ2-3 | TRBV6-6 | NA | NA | CASSWGGPTDTQYF | TGTGCCAGCAGTTGGGGGGGCCCCACAGATACGCAGTATTTT
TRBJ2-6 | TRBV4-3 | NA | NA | CASSQDWVRGSGANVLTF | TGCGCCAGCAGCCAAGATTGGGTCCGGGGCTCTGGGGCCAACGTCCTGACTTTC
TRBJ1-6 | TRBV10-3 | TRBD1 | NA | CAIRTGTGGSNSPLHF | TGTGCCATCAGGACCGGGACAGGGGGCTCTAATTCACCCCTCCACTTT
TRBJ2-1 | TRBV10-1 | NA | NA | CASSERGGGKNEQFF | TGCGCCAGCAGTGAGCGAGGGGGGGGGAAGAATGAGCAGTTCTTC
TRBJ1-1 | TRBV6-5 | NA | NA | CASSSVTGTEAFF | TGTGCCAGCAGTTCCGTGACGGGCACTGAAGCTTTCTTT
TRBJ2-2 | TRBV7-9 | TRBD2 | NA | CASSLRGANTGELFF | TGTGCCAGCAGCTTACGGGGGGCGAACACCGGGGAGCTGTTTTTT
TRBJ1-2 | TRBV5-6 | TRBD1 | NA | CASSTLTGDDGYTF | TGTGCCAGCAGCACACTGACAGGGGATGATGGCTACACCTTC
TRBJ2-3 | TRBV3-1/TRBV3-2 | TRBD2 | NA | CASSQAGGLAGRDTQYF | TGTGCCAGCAGCCAAGCCGGGGGACTAGCGGGTCGCGATACGCAGTATTTT
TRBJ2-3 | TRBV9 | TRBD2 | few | CASSALAGTVTDTQYF | TGTGCCAGCAGCGCACTAGCGGGGACCGTCACAGATACGCAGTATTTT
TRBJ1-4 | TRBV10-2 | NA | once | CASSGSGATNEKLFF | TGCGCCAGCAGTGGGTCAGGGGCAACAAATGAAAAACTGTTTTTT
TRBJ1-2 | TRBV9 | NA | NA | CASSVGLDSLYGYTF | TGTGCCAGCAGCGTAGGGCTGGACTCTCTCTATGGCTACACCTTC
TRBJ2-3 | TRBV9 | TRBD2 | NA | CASSPRGAGGPDTQYF | TGTGCCAGCAGCCCCCGGGGAGCGGGGGGCCCAGATACGCAGTATTTT
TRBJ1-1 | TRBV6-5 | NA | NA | CASSYLRNTEAFF | TGTGCCAGCAGTTACCTTCGGAACACTGAAGCTTTCTTT
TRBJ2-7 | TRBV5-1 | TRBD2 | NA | CASSSLLAGPTHEQYF | TGCGCCAGCAGCTCTCTACTAGCGGGGCCGACCCACGAGCAGTACTTC
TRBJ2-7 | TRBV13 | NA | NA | CASSSSGTRTYEQYF | TGTGCCAGCAGCTCCTCCGGGACACGCACCTACGAGCAGTACTTC
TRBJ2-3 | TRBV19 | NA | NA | CASSIDRVARATDTQYF | TGTGCCAGTAGTATAGATCGGGTGGCCCGAGCCACAGATACGCAGTATTTT
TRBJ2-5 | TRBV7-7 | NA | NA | CASSVGETQYF | TGTGCCAGCAGCGTCGGAGAGACCCAGTACTTC
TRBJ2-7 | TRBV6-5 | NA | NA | CASSNGGEQYF | TGTGCCAGCAGTAACGGAGGGGAGCAGTACTTC
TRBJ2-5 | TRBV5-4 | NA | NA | CASSKPREETQYF | TGTGCCAGTTCTAAGCCCCGGGAAGAGACCCAGTACTTC
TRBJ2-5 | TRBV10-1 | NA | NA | CASSESNQGGQETQYF | TGCGCCAGCAGTGAGTCGAATCAGGGAGGACAAGAGACCCAGTACTTC
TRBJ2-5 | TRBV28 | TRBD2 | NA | CASSLMESGGLETQYF | TGTGCCAGCAGTTTAATGGAAAGCGGGGGGTTAGAGACCCAGTACTTC
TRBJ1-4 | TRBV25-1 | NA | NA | CASSEFQGSTNEKLFF | TGTGCCAGCAGTGAATTCCAGGGATCAACTAATGAAAAACTGTTTTTT
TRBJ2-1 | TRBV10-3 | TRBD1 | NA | CAIRSSSGTGDNEQFF | TGTGCCATCAGATCCTCATCCGGGACAGGTGACAATGAGCAGTTCTTC
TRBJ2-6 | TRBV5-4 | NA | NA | CASSSGWANVLTF | TGTGCCAGCAGCTCGGGGTGGGCCAACGTCCTGACTTTC
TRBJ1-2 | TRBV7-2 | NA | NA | CASSPVGGGYGYTF | TGTGCCAGCAGCCCAGTCGGGGGGGGCTATGGCTACACCTTC
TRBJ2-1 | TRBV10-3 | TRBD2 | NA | CAISDGLAGGNEQFF | TGTGCCATCAGTGATGGGCTAGCGGGGGGCAATGAGCAGTTCTTC
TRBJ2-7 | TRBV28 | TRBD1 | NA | CASTRDSFYEQYF | TGTGCCAGCACTCGGGACAGTTTTTACGAGCAGTACTTC
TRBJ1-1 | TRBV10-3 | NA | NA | CAISRPGQGHTEAFF | TGTGCCATCAGTCGCCCCGGGCAGGGTCACACTGAAGCTTTCTTT
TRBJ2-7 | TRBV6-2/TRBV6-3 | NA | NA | CASSTPEGYNEQYF | TGTGCCAGCAGTACCCCCGAGGGTTACAACGAGCAGTACTTC
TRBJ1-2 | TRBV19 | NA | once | CASNARGANYGYTF | TGTGCCAGTAACGCCCGGGGAGCTAACTATGGCTACACCTTC
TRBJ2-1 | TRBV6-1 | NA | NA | CASSAHLLLDASYNEQFF | TGTGCCAGCAGTGCGCACCTTTTACTAGACGCCTCCTACAATGAGCAGTTCTTC
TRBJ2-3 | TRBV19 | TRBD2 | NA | CASSRGLATDTQYF | TGTGCCAGTAGTAGGGGACTAGCCACAGATACGCAGTATTTT
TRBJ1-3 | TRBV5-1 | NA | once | CASSLDSSGNTIYF | TGCGCCAGCAGCTTGGACAGCTCTGGAAACACCATATATTTT
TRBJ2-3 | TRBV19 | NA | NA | CASSISGLRGDTQYF | TGTGCCAGTAGTATATCGGGTCTGCGGGGTGATACGCAGTATTTT
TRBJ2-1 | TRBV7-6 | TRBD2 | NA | CASSLLAGGLDEQFF | TGTGCCAGCAGCCTCTTAGCGGGGGGGCTAGATGAGCAGTTCTTC